The clone carrying this TCR beta chain was detected once. The V end lost 6 bases, the J end lost 0 bases, and 21 bases lay between the germline ends. CDR1 and CDR2 (germline): SGHVS, FNYEAQ. The CDR3 extends over 18 amino acids. The record originates from a study of cytomegalovirus exposure and HLA in healthy donors. Assay used: immunoSEQ multiplex PCR; TCRdb lists only in-frame clones, some missing. The sample lists 110,000 to 150,000 clones; approximately 94% were seen once. The chain recombines TRBV7-6 with TRBJ1-3, with a weak D call TRBD1 (5 bases). The sample taken for sequencing was PBMCs. The clonotype comes from a man aged 18 to 29 in good health and CMV-seropositive. CDR3 sequence: CASSLGWGVGASGNTIYF. Here the CDR3 DNA reads TGTGCCAGCAGTCTAGGATGGGGGGTAGGGGCCTCTGGAAACACCATATATTTT.